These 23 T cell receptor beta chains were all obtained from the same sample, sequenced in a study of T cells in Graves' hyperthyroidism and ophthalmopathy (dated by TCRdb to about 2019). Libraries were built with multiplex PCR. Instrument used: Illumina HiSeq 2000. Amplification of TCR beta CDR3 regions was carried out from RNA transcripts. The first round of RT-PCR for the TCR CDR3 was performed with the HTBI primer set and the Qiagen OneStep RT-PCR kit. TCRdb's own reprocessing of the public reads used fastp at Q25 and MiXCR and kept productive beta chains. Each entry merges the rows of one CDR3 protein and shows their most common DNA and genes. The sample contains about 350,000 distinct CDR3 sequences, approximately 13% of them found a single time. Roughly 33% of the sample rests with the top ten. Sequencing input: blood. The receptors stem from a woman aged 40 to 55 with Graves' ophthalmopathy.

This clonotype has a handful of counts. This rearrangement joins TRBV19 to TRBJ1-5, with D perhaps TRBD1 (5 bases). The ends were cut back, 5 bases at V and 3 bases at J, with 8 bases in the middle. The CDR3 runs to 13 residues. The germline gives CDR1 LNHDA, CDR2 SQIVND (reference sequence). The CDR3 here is CASSEQVNQPQHF. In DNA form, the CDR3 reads TGTGCCAGTAGTGAACAGGTCAATCAGCCCCAGCATTTT. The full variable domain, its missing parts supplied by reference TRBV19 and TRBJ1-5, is DGGITQSPKYLFRKEGQNVTLSCEQNLNHDAMYWYRQDPGQGLRLIYYSQIVNDFQKGDIAEGYSVSREKKESFPLTVTSAQKNPTAFYLCASSEQVNQPQHFGDGTRLSIL.

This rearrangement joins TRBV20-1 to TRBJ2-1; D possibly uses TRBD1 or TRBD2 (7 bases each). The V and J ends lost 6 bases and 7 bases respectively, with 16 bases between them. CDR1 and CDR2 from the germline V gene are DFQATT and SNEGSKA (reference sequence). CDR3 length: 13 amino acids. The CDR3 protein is CSARGGGWNEQFF. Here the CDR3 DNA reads TGCAGTGCCAGGGGGGGGGGATGGAATGAGCAGTTCTTC.

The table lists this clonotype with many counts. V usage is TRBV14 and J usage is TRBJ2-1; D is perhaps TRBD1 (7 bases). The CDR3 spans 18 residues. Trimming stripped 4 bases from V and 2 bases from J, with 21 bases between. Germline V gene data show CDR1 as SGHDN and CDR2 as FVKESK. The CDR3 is CASSPRTPSGGTYNEQFF. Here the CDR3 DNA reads TGTGCCAGCAGCCCTAGGACCCCTTCAGGGGGGACCTACAATGAGCAGTTCTTC.

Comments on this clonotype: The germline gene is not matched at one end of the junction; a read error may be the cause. In DNA, the CDR3 is TGTGCCAGCAGCTTATCCCCGGGCGGACCCTACGGGCAGTACTTC. It translates to CASSLSPGGPYGQYF. The rearrangement uses TRBV7-2 and TRBJ2-7, with no clear D. The germline V gene has CDR1 SGHTA and CDR2 FQGNSA. This CDR3 spans 15 amino acids.

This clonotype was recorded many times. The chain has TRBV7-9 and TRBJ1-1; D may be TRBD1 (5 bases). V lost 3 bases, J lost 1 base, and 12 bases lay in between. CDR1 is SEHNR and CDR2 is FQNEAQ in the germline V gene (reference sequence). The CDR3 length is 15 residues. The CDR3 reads CASSFGDGRNTEAFF. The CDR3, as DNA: TGTGCCAGCAGCTTCGGGGACGGGAGGAACACTGAAGCTTTCTTT. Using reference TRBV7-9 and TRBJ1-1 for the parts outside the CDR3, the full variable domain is DTGVSQNPRHKITKRGQNVTFRCDPISEHNRLYWYRQTLGQGPEFLTYFQNEAQLEKSRLLSDRFSAERPKGSFSTLEIQRTEQGDSAMYLCASSFGDGRNTEAFFGQGTRLTVV.

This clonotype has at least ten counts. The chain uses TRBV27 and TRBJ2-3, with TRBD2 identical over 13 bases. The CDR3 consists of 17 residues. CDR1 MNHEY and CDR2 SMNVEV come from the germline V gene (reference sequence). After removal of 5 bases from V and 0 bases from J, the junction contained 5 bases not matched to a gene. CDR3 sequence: CASSRKGLAGSTDTQYF. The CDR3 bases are TGTGCCAGCAGTCGTAAGGGACTAGCGGGAAGCACAGATACGCAGTATTTT.

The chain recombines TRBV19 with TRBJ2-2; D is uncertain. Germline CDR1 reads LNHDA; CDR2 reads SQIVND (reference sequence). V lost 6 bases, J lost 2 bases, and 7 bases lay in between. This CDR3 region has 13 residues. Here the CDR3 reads CASRVHNTGELFF. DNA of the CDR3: TGTGCCAGTAGAGTACATAACACCGGGGAGCTGTTTTTT. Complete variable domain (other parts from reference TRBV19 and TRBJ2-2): DGGITQSPKYLFRKEGQNVTLSCEQNLNHDAMYWYRQDPGQGLRLIYYSQIVNDFQKGDIAEGYSVSREKKESFPLTVTSAQKNPTAFYLCASRVHNTGELFFGEGSRLTVL.

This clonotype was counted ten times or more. Written as DNA, the CDR3 is TGTGCCAGCAGGCTGGGACAGGGGTACACTGAAGCTTTCTTT. Encoded protein: CASRLGQGYTEAFF. The V and J genes are TRBV2 and TRBJ1-1; 10 nucleotides line up with TRBD1. Trimming cost V 6 bases and J 3 bases; bases outside gene matches: 4. From germline, CDR1 is SNHLY and CDR2 FYNNEI. The CDR3 sequence is 14 residues long.

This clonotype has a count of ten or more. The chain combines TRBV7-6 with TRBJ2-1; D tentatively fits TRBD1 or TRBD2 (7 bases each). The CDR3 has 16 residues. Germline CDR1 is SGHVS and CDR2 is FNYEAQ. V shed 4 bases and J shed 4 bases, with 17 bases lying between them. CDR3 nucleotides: TGTGCCAGCAGCTCACCGGGTCAGGGGGGGTACAATGAGCAGTTCTTC. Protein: CASSSPGQGGYNEQFF.

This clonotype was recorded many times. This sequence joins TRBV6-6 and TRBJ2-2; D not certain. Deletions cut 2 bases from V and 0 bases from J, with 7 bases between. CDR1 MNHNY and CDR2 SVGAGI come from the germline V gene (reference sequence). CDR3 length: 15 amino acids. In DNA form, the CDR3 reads TGTGCCAGCAGTTACGACGGCGCGAACACCGGGGAGCTGTTTTTT. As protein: CASSYDGANTGELFF.

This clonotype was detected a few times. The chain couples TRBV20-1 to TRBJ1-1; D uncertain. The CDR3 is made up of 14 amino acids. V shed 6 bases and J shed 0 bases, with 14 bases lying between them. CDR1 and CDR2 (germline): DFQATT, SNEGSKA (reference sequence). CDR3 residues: CSAMDGFLNTEAFF. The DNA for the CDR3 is TGCAGTGCCATGGACGGGTTCTTGAACACTGAAGCTTTCTTT.

This CDR3 reads CASSRRLEWVSGRETQYF. In nucleotides, the CDR3 is TGTGCCAGCAGCCGCCGCTTAGAGTGGGTTAGCGGGAGAGAGACCCAGTACTTC. V is TRBV5-4 and J is TRBJ2-5; 9 bases line up with TRBD2. V was pared by 4 bases and J by 4 bases, with 17 bases of the junction left unmatched. Germline CDR1 reads SGHNT; CDR2 reads YYREEE (reference sequence). CDR3 length equals 18 residues.

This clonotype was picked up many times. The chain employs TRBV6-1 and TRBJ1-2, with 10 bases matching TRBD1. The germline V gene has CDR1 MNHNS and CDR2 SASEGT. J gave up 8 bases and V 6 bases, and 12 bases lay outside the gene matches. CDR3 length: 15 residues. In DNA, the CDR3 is TGTGCCAGCAGGCCGGGACAGGGGTCCCATAGAGGCTACACCTTC. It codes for CASRPGQGSHRGYTF.

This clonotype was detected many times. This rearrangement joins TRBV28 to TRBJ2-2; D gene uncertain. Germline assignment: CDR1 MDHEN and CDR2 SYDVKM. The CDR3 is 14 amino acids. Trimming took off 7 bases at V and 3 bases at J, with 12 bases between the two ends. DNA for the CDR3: TGTGCCAGCAACCTTGGACGGGACACCGGGGAGCTGTTTTTT. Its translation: CASNLGRDTGELFF.

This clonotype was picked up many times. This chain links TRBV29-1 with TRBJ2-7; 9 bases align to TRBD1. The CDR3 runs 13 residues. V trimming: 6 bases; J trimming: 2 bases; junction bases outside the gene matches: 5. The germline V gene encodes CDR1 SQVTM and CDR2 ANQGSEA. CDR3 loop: CSVGQGTAYEQYF. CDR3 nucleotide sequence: TGCAGCGTGGGACAGGGTACGGCCTACGAGCAGTACTTC.

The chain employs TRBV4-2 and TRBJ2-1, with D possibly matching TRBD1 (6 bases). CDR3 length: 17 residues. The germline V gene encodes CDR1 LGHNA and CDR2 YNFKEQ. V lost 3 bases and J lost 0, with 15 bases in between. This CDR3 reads CASSHLTGSSSYNEQFF. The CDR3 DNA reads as TGTGCCAGCAGCCATCTGACAGGCTCCAGCTCCTACAATGAGCAGTTCTTC.

The CDR3 region has the DNA TGTGCCAGCAGCTTATTTGTTATTGCGGGGGGGAAAACTTCCACAGATACGCAGTATTTT. Protein sequence: CASSLFVIAGGKTSTDTQYF. The chain couples TRBV7-2 to TRBJ2-3; TRBD2 matches at 9 bases. J lost 2 bases, V lost 2 bases, and 17 bases had no gene match. Germline V gene sequence: CDR1 SGHTA, CDR2 FQGNSA. The CDR3 sequence is 20 residues long. The whole variable domain, remainder taken from reference TRBV7-2 and TRBJ2-3, is GAGVSQSPSNKVTEKGKDVELRCDPISGHTALYWYRQSLGQGLEFLIYFQGNSAPDKSGLPSDRFSAERTGGSVSTLTIQRTQQEDSAVYLCASSLFVIAGGKTSTDTQYFGPGTRLTVL.

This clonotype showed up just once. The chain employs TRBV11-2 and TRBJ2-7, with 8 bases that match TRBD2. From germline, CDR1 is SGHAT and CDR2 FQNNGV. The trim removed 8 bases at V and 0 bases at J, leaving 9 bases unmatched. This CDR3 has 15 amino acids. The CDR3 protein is CASVRAAGGSYEQYF. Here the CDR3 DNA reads TGTGCCAGCGTCCGGGCGGCGGGGGGCTCCTACGAGCAGTACTTC. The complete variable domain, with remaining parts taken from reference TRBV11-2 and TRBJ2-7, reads EAGVAQSPRYKIIEKRQSVAFWCNPISGHATLYWYQQILGQGPKLLIQFQNNGVVDDSQLPKDRFSAERLKGVDSTLKIQPAKLEDSAVYLCASVRAAGGSYEQYFGPGTRLTVT.

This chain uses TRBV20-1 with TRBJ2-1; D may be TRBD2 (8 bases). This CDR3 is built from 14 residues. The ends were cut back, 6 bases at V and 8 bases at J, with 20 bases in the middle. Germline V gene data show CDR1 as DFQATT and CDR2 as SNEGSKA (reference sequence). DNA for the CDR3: TGCAGTGCCCAACAGGGGCTAGCGGGTGATGAGCAGTTCTTC. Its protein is CSAQQGLAGDEQFF.

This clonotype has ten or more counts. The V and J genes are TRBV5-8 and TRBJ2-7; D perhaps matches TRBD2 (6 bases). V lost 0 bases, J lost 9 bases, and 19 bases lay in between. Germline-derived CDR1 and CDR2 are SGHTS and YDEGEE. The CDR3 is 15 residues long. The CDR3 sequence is CASSLAADYDMGQYF. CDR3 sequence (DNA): TGTGCCAGCAGCTTGGCCGCGGACTACGATATGGGGCAGTACTTC.

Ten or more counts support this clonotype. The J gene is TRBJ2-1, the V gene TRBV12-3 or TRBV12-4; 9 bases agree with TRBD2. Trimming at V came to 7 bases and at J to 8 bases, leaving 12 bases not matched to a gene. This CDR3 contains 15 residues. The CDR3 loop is CASTPPRGGRDEQFF. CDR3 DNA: TGTGCCAGCACCCCACCGCGGGGGGGCCGGGATGAGCAGTTCTTC.

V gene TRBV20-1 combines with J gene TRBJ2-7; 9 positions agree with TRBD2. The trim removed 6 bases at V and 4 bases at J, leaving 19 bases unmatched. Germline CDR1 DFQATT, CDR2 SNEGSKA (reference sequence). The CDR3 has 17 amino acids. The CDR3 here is CSAETPGLAYFGYEQYF. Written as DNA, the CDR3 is TGCAGTGCGGAGACTCCGGGACTAGCTTATTTCGGGTACGAGCAGTACTTC.

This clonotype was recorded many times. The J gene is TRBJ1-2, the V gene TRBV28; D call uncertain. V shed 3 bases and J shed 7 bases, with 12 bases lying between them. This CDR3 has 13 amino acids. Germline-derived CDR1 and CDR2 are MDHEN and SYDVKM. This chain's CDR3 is CASSFNGQRGYTF. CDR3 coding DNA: TGTGCCAGCAGTTTTAATGGGCAGCGTGGCTACACCTTC.